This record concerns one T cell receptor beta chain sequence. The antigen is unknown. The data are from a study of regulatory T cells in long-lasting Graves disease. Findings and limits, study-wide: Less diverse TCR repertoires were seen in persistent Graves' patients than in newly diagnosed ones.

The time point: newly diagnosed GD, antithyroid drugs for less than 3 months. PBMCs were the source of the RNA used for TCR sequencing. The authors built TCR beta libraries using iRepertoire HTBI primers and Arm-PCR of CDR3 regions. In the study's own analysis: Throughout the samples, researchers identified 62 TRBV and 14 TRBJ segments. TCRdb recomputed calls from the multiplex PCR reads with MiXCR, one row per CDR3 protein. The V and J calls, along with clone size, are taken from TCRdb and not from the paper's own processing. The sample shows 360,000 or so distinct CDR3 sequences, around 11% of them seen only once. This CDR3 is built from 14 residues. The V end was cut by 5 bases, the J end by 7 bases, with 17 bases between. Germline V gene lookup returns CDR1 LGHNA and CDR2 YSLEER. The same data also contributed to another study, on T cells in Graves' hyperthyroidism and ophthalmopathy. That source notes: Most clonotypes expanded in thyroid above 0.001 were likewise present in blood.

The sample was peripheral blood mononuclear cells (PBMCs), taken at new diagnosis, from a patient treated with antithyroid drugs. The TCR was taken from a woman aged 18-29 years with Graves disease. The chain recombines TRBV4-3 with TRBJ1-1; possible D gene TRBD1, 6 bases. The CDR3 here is CASSAQTGLDEAFF. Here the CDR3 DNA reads TGCGCCAGCAGCGCCCAAACAGGGTTGGATGAAGCTTTCTTT.